The rows below give T cell receptor beta chains drawn from one sample of a study of OX40 agonist ivuxolimab in advanced cancers. Clones were read by immunoSEQ multiplex PCR, and TCRdb kept only the in-frame ones, dropping some. Of 25,000 to 35,000 clones listed, roughly 84% are singletons. This sample comprised CD4+ or CD8+ T cells sorted from blood, obtained in a trial of the OX40 agonist ivuxolimab. These receptors were collected from an adult with an advanced solid tumor such as melanoma, head and neck, liver or kidney cancer. The CDR3 runs from the conserved cysteine through the conserved F or W. Each record gives: V gene, J gene, D gene, clone size, CDR3 DNA, CDR3 protein. The D gene is left open where the match is weak. A row's size may be missing; if present it is once, few, many or a size class.

V gene: TRBV9
J gene: TRBJ2-5
D gene: TRBD1
clone size: medium-sized
CDR3 DNA: TGTGCCAGCAGCGTAGCTTACAGGGGACAGACCCAGTACTTC
CDR3 protein: CASSVAYRGQTQYF

V gene: TRBV4-1
J gene: TRBJ2-7
D gene: -
clone size: -
CDR3 DNA: TGCGCCAGCAGCCAAGAGATACAGGGTTCCTACGAGCAGTACTTC
CDR3 protein: CASSQEIQGSYEQYF

V gene: TRBV4-1
J gene: TRBJ1-2
D gene: -
clone size: -
CDR3 DNA: TGCGCCAGCAGCCCTCCCGGCACCGTATATGGCTACACCTTC
CDR3 protein: CASSPPGTVYGYTF

V gene: TRBV7-9
J gene: TRBJ2-7
D gene: TRBD2
clone size: once
CDR3 DNA: TGTGCCAGCAGCCTCGCCCTAGCGGAAAGGGACGAGCAGTACTTC
CDR3 protein: CASSLALAERDEQYF

V gene: TRBV29-1
J gene: TRBJ1-2
D gene: -
clone size: -
CDR3 DNA: TGCAGCGTTGATTTTACCTTGGGGGGGCTGAATGGCTACACCTTC
CDR3 protein: CSVDFTLGGLNGYTF

V gene: TRBV9
J gene: TRBJ2-7
D gene: -
clone size: -
CDR3 DNA: TGTGCCAGCAGCGTAGCGGACGAAGCCTACGAGCAGTACTTC
CDR3 protein: CASSVADEAYEQYF

V gene: TRBV28
J gene: TRBJ2-7
D gene: TRBD1
clone size: once
CDR3 DNA: TGTGCCAGCAGCACCGGACAGGGATCCTACGAGCAGTACTTC
CDR3 protein: CASSTGQGSYEQYF

V gene: TRBV29-1
J gene: TRBJ2-4
D gene: TRBD2
clone size: -
CDR3 DNA: TGCAGCGCTGCTAGCGGGGAGGTCAACATTCAGTACTTC
CDR3 protein: CSAASGEVNIQYF

V gene: TRBV5-6
J gene: TRBJ2-7
D gene: -
clone size: -
CDR3 DNA: TGTGCCAGCAGCTTTTACCCTGGGTACGAGCAGTACTTC
CDR3 protein: CASSFYPGYEQYF

V gene: TRBV11-2
J gene: TRBJ1-1
D gene: TRBD1
clone size: -
CDR3 DNA: TGTGCCAGCAGCGGTAGCGGGTCAGGGGGCACTGAAGCTTTCTTT
CDR3 protein: CASSGSGSGGTEAFF

V gene: TRBV6-5
J gene: TRBJ1-2
D gene: -
clone size: -
CDR3 DNA: TGTGCCAGCGGTTTAAGTGGCATGGACTATGGCTACACCTTC
CDR3 protein: CASGLSGMDYGYTF

V gene: TRBV27
J gene: TRBJ2-2
D gene: -
clone size: -
CDR3 DNA: TGTGCCAGCACATCGGGCGGGGAGCTGTTTTTT
CDR3 protein: CASTSGGELFF

V gene: TRBV4-3
J gene: TRBJ1-4
D gene: -
clone size: once
CDR3 DNA: TGCGCCAGCAGCCGAATACAGCAGACTAATGAAAAACTGTTTTTT
CDR3 protein: CASSRIQQTNEKLFF

V gene: TRBV5-1
J gene: TRBJ2-5
D gene: -
clone size: once
CDR3 DNA: TGCGCCAGCAGCCCATACAGGGGAGGAGAGACCCAGTACTTC
CDR3 protein: CASSPYRGGETQYF

V gene: TRBV7-2
J gene: TRBJ2-3
D gene: -
clone size: -
CDR3 DNA: TGTGCCAGCAGTCCGTTTCTAGCAACAGATACGCAGTATTTT
CDR3 protein: CASSPFLATDTQYF

V gene: TRBV5-6
J gene: TRBJ2-7
D gene: -
clone size: -
CDR3 DNA: TGTGCCAGCAGCTTGGACAAGTACGAGCAGTACTTC
CDR3 protein: CASSLDKYEQYF

V gene: TRBV13
J gene: TRBJ1-3
D gene: -
clone size: -
CDR3 DNA: TGTGCCAGCAGCTTACCTGGGAGCTCTGGAAACACCATATATTTT
CDR3 protein: CASSLPGSSGNTIYF

V gene: TRBV30
J gene: TRBJ2-7
D gene: TRBD2
clone size: -
CDR3 DNA: TGTGCCTGGAGTGTACTGTGGGAGGGTTATTTCTACGAGCAGTACTTT
CDR3 protein: CAWSVLWEGYFYEQYF

V gene: TRBV5-1
J gene: TRBJ2-1
D gene: -
clone size: -
CDR3 DNA: TGCGCCAGCAGCTTGGTCAGGGGAAACTACAATGAGCAGTTCTTC
CDR3 protein: CASSLVRGNYNEQFF

V gene: TRBV7-9
J gene: TRBJ1-1
D gene: -
clone size: -
CDR3 DNA: TGTGCCAGCAGCTTAGTAGGGGGGAGGACTGAAGCTTTCTTT
CDR3 protein: CASSLVGGRTEAFF

V gene: TRBV25-1
J gene: TRBJ1-1
D gene: -
clone size: once
CDR3 DNA: TGTGCCAGCAGTGAATTAGGGGGGGAGGACGAAGCTTTCTTT
CDR3 protein: CASSELGGEDEAFF

V gene: TRBV7-9
J gene: TRBJ2-3
D gene: TRBD2
clone size: once
CDR3 DNA: TGTGCCAGCAGCTTGGGAAGCGGGACTAGCACAGATACGCAGTATTTT
CDR3 protein: CASSLGSGTSTDTQYF

V gene: TRBV7-7
J gene: TRBJ2-2
D gene: -
clone size: once
CDR3 DNA: TGTGCCAGCAGCTTTAGGGGGACCGGGGAGCTGTTTTTT
CDR3 protein: CASSFRGTGELFF

V gene: TRBV25-1
J gene: TRBJ1-2
D gene: -
clone size: -
CDR3 DNA: TGTGCCAGCAGTGAATACTCTGATGATGGCTACACCTTC
CDR3 protein: CASSEYSDDGYTF

V gene: TRBV19
J gene: TRBJ2-7
D gene: TRBD1
clone size: -
CDR3 DNA: TGTGCCAGTAGTATTGGGACAGCTGGCTCCTACGAGCAGTACTTC
CDR3 protein: CASSIGTAGSYEQYF

V gene: TRBV7-9
J gene: TRBJ2-1
D gene: -
clone size: -
CDR3 DNA: TGTGCCAGTCGACAGGCACATGAGCAGTTCTTC
CDR3 protein: CASRQAHEQFF

V gene: TRBV9
J gene: TRBJ2-7
D gene: TRBD2
clone size: -
CDR3 DNA: TGTGCCAGCAGCCCTCAGACTAGCGGGAGCCTCTACGAGCAGTACTTC
CDR3 protein: CASSPQTSGSLYEQYF

V gene: TRBV27
J gene: TRBJ2-3
D gene: -
clone size: few
CDR3 DNA: TGTGCCAGCAGTTTTGGTGGTTTTTTCACAGATACGCAGTATTTT
CDR3 protein: CASSFGGFFTDTQYF

V gene: TRBV7-3
J gene: TRBJ2-1
D gene: -
clone size: -
CDR3 DNA: TGTGCCAGCGGCCGCAGTGTGCATGAGCAGTTCTTC
CDR3 protein: CASGRSVHEQFF

V gene: TRBV7-3
J gene: TRBJ2-1
D gene: TRBD2
clone size: -
CDR3 DNA: TGTGCCAGCAGCCATACTAGCGGGGGGCCCTCCTACAATGAGCAGTTCTTC
CDR3 protein: CASSHTSGGPSYNEQFF

V gene: TRBV6-5
J gene: TRBJ1-1
D gene: TRBD1
clone size: few
CDR3 DNA: TGTGCCAGCAGAGGACAGGGCGGCACTGAAGCTTTCTTT
CDR3 protein: CASRGQGGTEAFF

V gene: TRBV5-1
J gene: TRBJ2-1
D gene: -
clone size: few
CDR3 DNA: TGCGCCAGCAAAGCTGGATTAAATGAGCAGTTCTTC
CDR3 protein: CASKAGLNEQFF

V gene: TRBV5-4
J gene: TRBJ1-5
D gene: -
clone size: -
CDR3 DNA: TGTGCCAGCAGCTTGTACAGGCGCTATAGCAATCAGCCCCAGCATTTT
CDR3 protein: CASSLYRRYSNQPQHF

V gene: TRBV2
J gene: TRBJ2-1
D gene: TRBD2
clone size: -
CDR3 DNA: TGTGCCAGCACACCAGCGGGAGAGAATGAGCAGTTCTTC
CDR3 protein: CASTPAGENEQFF

V gene: TRBV27
J gene: TRBJ1-4
D gene: -
clone size: -
CDR3 DNA: TGTGCCAGCAGTTTATCTACTAGTGACGAAAAACTGTTTTTT
CDR3 protein: CASSLSTSDEKLFF

V gene: TRBV7-9
J gene: TRBJ2-3
D gene: -
clone size: -
CDR3 DNA: TGTGCCAGCAGCTTGGGGGTAGCGGAAGAGGGCACAGATACGCAGTATTTT
CDR3 protein: CASSLGVAEEGTDTQYF

V gene: TRBV12-1
J gene: TRBJ1-1
D gene: -
clone size: -
CDR3 DNA: TGTGCCAGCACCAATAAGCGCCGATGGGGGGGGGCAAACCGGAACACTGAAGCTTTCTTT
CDR3 protein: CASTNKRRWGGANRNTEAFF

V gene: TRBV4-3
J gene: TRBJ2-3
D gene: TRBD1
clone size: -
CDR3 DNA: TGCGCCAGCAGCCCAACAGGGGGAACAGATACGCAGTATTTT
CDR3 protein: CASSPTGGTDTQYF

V gene: TRBV11-2
J gene: TRBJ2-7
D gene: -
clone size: -
CDR3 DNA: TGTGCCAGCAGCTTTGGGGGATTCTCCTACGAGCAGTACTTC
CDR3 protein: CASSFGGFSYEQYF

V gene: TRBV7-9
J gene: TRBJ2-7
D gene: -
clone size: -
CDR3 DNA: TGTGCCAGCAGCTTACGAGGGTTCGACGAGCAGTACTTC
CDR3 protein: CASSLRGFDEQYF

V gene: TRBV4-1
J gene: TRBJ2-1
D gene: TRBD2
clone size: few
CDR3 DNA: TGCGCCAGCAGCCAAGGCCTAGCGGAGGAGGAGCAGTTCTTC
CDR3 protein: CASSQGLAEEEQFF

V gene: TRBV29-1
J gene: TRBJ1-2
D gene: -
clone size: -
CDR3 DNA: TGCAGCGCACCACAGGGAGCCCCGAACTATGGCTACACCTTC
CDR3 protein: CSAPQGAPNYGYTF

V gene: TRBV7-9
J gene: TRBJ2-7
D gene: -
clone size: -
CDR3 DNA: TGTGCCAGCAGTCAGCCTGGCCAGGGGAGAGAGCAGTACTTC
CDR3 protein: CASSQPGQGREQYF

V gene: TRBV4-1
J gene: TRBJ2-1
D gene: -
clone size: -
CDR3 DNA: TGCGCCAGCAGCCAAGATCTTGACGGCGGTTCCTACAATGAGCAGTTCTTC
CDR3 protein: CASSQDLDGGSYNEQFF

V gene: TRBV18
J gene: TRBJ2-3
D gene: TRBD1
clone size: -
CDR3 DNA: TGTGCCAGCTCACCCCGGACAGGGGGATTCACAGATACGCAGTATTTT
CDR3 protein: CASSPRTGGFTDTQYF

V gene: TRBV4-3
J gene: TRBJ1-1
D gene: -
clone size: -
CDR3 DNA: TGCGCCAGCAGCCAATTCGCCTGGGGGGGAGGTGGCACTGAAGCTTTCTTT
CDR3 protein: CASSQFAWGGGGTEAFF

V gene: TRBV28
J gene: TRBJ2-4
D gene: -
clone size: -
CDR3 DNA: TGTGCCAGCAGTTCCCTCCCCCACGTCAGGCTAGCCAAAAACATTCAGTACTTC
CDR3 protein: CASSSLPHVRLAKNIQYF

V gene: TRBV6-5
J gene: TRBJ2-7
D gene: -
clone size: -
CDR3 DNA: TGTGCCAGCAGTCTGACAGTAACCTACGAGCAGTACTTC
CDR3 protein: CASSLTVTYEQYF